The 9 T cell receptor beta chains in this list originate from one sample, sequenced in a study of CD8 T cells in Susac syndrome. Reverse transcription of about 0.45 to 1 ug RNA used random hexamers. TCRdb redid the calling of the immunoSEQ multiplex PCR reads with MiXCR, one entry per CDR3 protein. The sample lists about 280,000 distinct CDR3 sequences, 80% to 90% occurring once. The sample was CD8+ T cells from PBMCs. The source of these receptors is a human donor with multiple sclerosis.

The chain links TRBV27 to TRBJ1-1; no firm D call. The germline V gene has CDR1 MNHEY and CDR2 SMNVEV (reference sequence). V was cut by 8 bases and J by 3 bases, with 16 bases left in between. The CDR3 runs to 14 residues. In DNA, the CDR3 is TGTGCCAGCTCTTCAGTCGCGTCCTACACTGAAGCTTTCTTT. Translated, it gives CASSSVASYTEAFF.

The chain is built from TRBV3-1 and TRBJ2-1; TRBD1 aligns across 9 bases. The ends lost 4 bases at V and 0 bases at J; junction bases unmatched: 16. Per the germline V gene, CDR1 is LGHDT and CDR2 is YNNKEL (reference sequence). This CDR3 has 20 residues. The CDR3 coding sequence is TGTGCCAGCAGCCCACGGACAGGGGTCCACGATCAGAGCTCCTACAATGAGCAGTTCTTC. Protein product: CASSPRTGVHDQSSYNEQFF.

The chain carries TRBV27 and TRBJ1-5; no reliable D call. CDR3 length: 14 residues. The V gene's germline CDR1 is MNHEY and CDR2 SMNVEV (reference sequence). V lost 5 bases and J lost 2, with 10 bases in between. DNA for the CDR3: TGTGCCAGCAGTAGCGGATTTGGCAATCAGCCCCAGCATTTT. Its translation is CASSSGFGNQPQHF.

The gene calls are TRBV9 and TRBJ2-7, with TRBD1 matching 9 bases. The CDR3 covers 20 residues. V shed 4 bases, J shed 5 bases, and the junction held 25 bases outside the gene matches. Germline V gene sequence: CDR1 SGDLS, CDR2 YYNGEE. DNA for the CDR3: TGTGCCAGCAGCCCACGGGGGGACAGGGAGGGGAATGGGAGAGAGGACGAGCAGTACTTC. This gives the protein CASSPRGDREGNGREDEQYF. Combining the CDR3 with reference TRBV9 and TRBJ2-7 gives the whole variable domain DSGVTQTPKHLITATGQRVTLRCSPRSGDLSVYWYQQSLDQGLQFLIQYYNGEERAKGNILERFSAQQFPDLHSELNLSSLELGDSALYFCASSPRGDREGNGREDEQYFGPGTRLTVT.

The chain is built from TRBV5-1 and TRBJ1-2, with D maybe TRBD1 (5 bases). The V and J ends lost 4 bases and 3 bases respectively, with 19 bases between them. The CDR3 has 16 residues. CDR1 SGHRS and CDR2 YFSETQ come from the germline V gene. CDR3 sequence (DNA): TGCGCCAGCAGCCCTCTTTTTAGGGGAAGAGACTATGGCTACACCTTC. This gives the protein CASSPLFRGRDYGYTF.

The V gene is TRBV27, the J gene TRBJ2-7, with D maybe TRBD2 (6 bases). Germline CDR1 and CDR2: MNHEY and SMNVEV (reference sequence). The CDR3 is 15 amino acids. V lost 5 bases and J 0 bases, leaving 14 bases between the germline ends. CDR3 nucleotides: TGTGCCAGCAGTGCCTCCGGCGGGATCTCCTACGAGCAGTACTTC. Amino acids: CASSASGGISYEQYF.

The chain is built from TRBV28 and TRBJ2-3; D uncertain. This CDR3 comprises 14 residues. Germline CDR1 is MDHEN and CDR2 is SYDVKM. Trimming pared 3 bases from V and 0 bases from J, leaving 7 bases between. CDR3 loop: CASSFVGSTDTQYF. The CDR3 coding sequence is TGTGCCAGCAGTTTCGTGGGTAGCACAGATACGCAGTATTTT. Variable domain in full (rest from reference TRBV28 and TRBJ2-3): DVKVTQSSRYLVKRTGEKVFLECVQDMDHENMFWYRQDPGLGLRLIYFSYDVKMKEKGDIPEGYSVSREKKERFSLILESASTNQTSMYLCASSFVGSTDTQYFGPGTRLTVL.

The chain uses TRBV29-1 and TRBJ2-1, with TRBD1 matching over 9 bases. The length of the CDR3 is 14 residues. Losses at the gene ends were 3 bases for V and 8 bases for J; bases not matched to a gene: 8. Germline V CDR1 and CDR2: SQVTM, ANQGSEA. The CDR3 DNA reads as TGCAGCGTTGACCCCCGGGACAGGGCATATGAGCAGTTCTTC. Amino acids: CSVDPRDRAYEQFF.

The gene calls are TRBV7-3 and TRBJ2-1, with D maybe TRBD2 (6 bases). CDR1 and CDR2 from the germline V gene are SGHTA and FQGTGA. V was trimmed by 7 bases and J by 0 bases, leaving 16 bases between them. This CDR3 is 16 amino acids long. CDR3 DNA sequence: TGTGCCAGCACCCTCCGTGGGGGGAGCTCCTACAATGAGCAGTTCTTC. This encodes CASTLRGGSSYNEQFF.